The present T cell receptor (beta chain) was sequenced within a study of PD-1 blockade in classical Hodgkin lymphoma. Relapses following autologous stem cell transplantation were seen in all patients, with brentuximab vedotin exposure varying. This table comes from immunoSEQ multiplex PCR, and its TCRdb copy is limited to in-frame clones, with some not included. The sample consists of about 61,000 clones, roughly nine tenths of them appearing once. Germline CDR1 reads LNHDA; CDR2 reads SQIVND (reference sequence). V lost 0 bases to trimming and J lost 6 bases, with 30 bases between them. The CDR3 extends over 20 amino acids.

This clonotype was obtained from a human donor with classical Hodgkin lymphoma. The sequencing used peripheral blood mononuclear cells (PBMCs), collected at baseline. This sequence joins TRBV19 and TRBJ2-7; TRBD1 might be the D (6 bases). CDR3 nucleotides: TGTGCCAGTAGTATAGAGAAAGGACAGTCCCTTATTCCCGAGCATGCCGAGCAGTACTTC. Amino acid sequence: CASSIEKGQSLIPEHAEQYF.